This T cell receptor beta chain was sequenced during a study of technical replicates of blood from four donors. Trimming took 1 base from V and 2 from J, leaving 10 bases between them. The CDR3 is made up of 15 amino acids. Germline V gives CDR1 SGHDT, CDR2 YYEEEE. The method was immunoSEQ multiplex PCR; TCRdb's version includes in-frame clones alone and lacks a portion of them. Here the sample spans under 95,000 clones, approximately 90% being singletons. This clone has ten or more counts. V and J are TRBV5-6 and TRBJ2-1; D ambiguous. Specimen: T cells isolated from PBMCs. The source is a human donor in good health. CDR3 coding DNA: TGTGCCAGCAGCTTGACGGAGAGCCCCTACAATGAGCAGTTCTTC. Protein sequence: CASSLTESPYNEQFF.